These 29 T cell receptor beta chains came from one sample sequenced in a study of blood T cell repertoires in COVID-19. Libraries were prepared by immunoSEQ multiplex PCR; TCRdb keeps only in-frame clonotypes and omits some of them. The table includes around 200,000 clones, roughly 80% detected once. Material for sequencing was peripheral blood. These receptors all stem from a woman between 40 and 50 years old with acute or convalescent COVID-19.

The chain employs TRBV5-1 and TRBJ2-5, with 8 bases matching TRBD2. There are 15 residues in the CDR3. Trimming cost V 4 bases and J 5 bases; bases outside gene matches: 10. CDR1 is SGHRS, CDR2 YFSETQ, per germline. CDR3 residues: CASSPRPSSGETQYF. The CDR3 region has the DNA TGCGCCAGCAGCCCAAGGCCCTCTAGCGGGGAGACCCAGTACTTC. Filled out from reference TRBV5-1 and TRBJ2-5, the complete variable domain reads KAGVTQTPRYLIKTRGQQVTLSCSPISGHRSVSWYQQTPGQGLQFLFEYFSETQRNKGNFPGRFSGRQFSNSRSEMNVSTLELGDSALYLCASSPRPSSGETQYFGPGTRLLVL.

V gene TRBV30 combines with J gene TRBJ2-7; TRBD1 agrees at 7 bases. Germline assignment: CDR1 GTSNPN and CDR2 SVGIG (reference sequence). CDR3 length: 14 residues. V lost 5 bases, J lost 3 bases, and 10 bases stayed unmatched. The DNA for the CDR3 is TGTGCCTGGGCGGCATTGGACAGGATCTACGAGCAGTACTTC. This gives the protein CAWAALDRIYEQYF.

This clone occurred once. The chain links TRBV5-5 to TRBJ2-7; 9 bases fit TRBD2. Germline loops: CDR1 SGHKS, CDR2 YYEKEE (reference sequence). The CDR3 extends over 15 amino acids. J lost 2 bases, V lost 4 bases, and 7 bases had no gene match. CDR3 sequence: CASSPWAGGTYEQYF. The CDR3 DNA follows: TGTGCCAGCAGCCCATGGGCGGGGGGGACCTACGAGCAGTACTTC.

The gene calls are TRBV6-4 and TRBJ1-1; D might be TRBD1 (5 bases). Germline V gene lookup returns CDR1 MRHNA and CDR2 SNTAGT. Trimming removed 3 bases at V and 4 bases at J, with 12 bases between. This CDR3 spans 14 amino acids. CDR3 amino acids: CASSEIGGGTEAFF. The DNA of the CDR3 is TGTGCCAGCAGTGAAATTGGGGGAGGCACTGAAGCTTTCTTT.

The rearrangement joins TRBV11-2 to TRBJ2-1, with D unclear. The CDR3 is 16 amino acids. The germline V and J ends were trimmed by 0 bases and 4 bases, with 13 bases remaining between them. Germline V gives CDR1 SGHAT, CDR2 FQNNGV. CDR3 amino acids: CASSLDSFPPYNEQFF. The CDR3 DNA follows: TGTGCCAGCAGCTTAGATAGCTTTCCGCCGTACAATGAGCAGTTCTTC.

J is TRBJ2-3 and V is TRBV29-1, with D unclear. V was cut by 1 base and J by 0 bases, with 5 bases left in between. The CDR3 spans 13 residues. CDR1 SQVTM and CDR2 ANQGSEA come from the germline V gene. CDR3 in amino acids: CSVEVHSTDTQYF. The CDR3 DNA follows: TGCAGCGTTGAAGTTCATAGCACAGATACGCAGTATTTT.

The chain combines TRBV28 with TRBJ2-3; D is unresolved. The CDR3 is 12 residues long. V dropped 6 bases and J dropped 5 bases, with 9 bases sitting between them. CDR1 is MDHEN and CDR2 is SYDVKM in the germline V gene. The CDR3 coding sequence is TGTGCCAGCAGCTTACCGGGAGATACGCAGTATTTT. Protein sequence: CASSLPGDTQYF.

This clone was observed a single time. V gene TRBV5-4 combines with J gene TRBJ2-1; possible D gene TRBD2, 6 bases. V dropped 7 bases and J dropped 3 bases, with 17 bases sitting between them. Germline V CDR1 and CDR2: SGHNT, YYREEE (reference sequence). There are 15 residues in the CDR3. CDR3 residues: CASLRRDQIYNEQFF. CDR3 coding DNA: TGTGCCAGCTTAAGGAGGGATCAGATCTACAATGAGCAGTTCTTC. Complete variable domain (other parts from reference TRBV5-4 and TRBJ2-1): ETGVTQSPTHLIKTRGQQVTLRCSSQSGHNTVSWYQQALGQGPQFIFQYYREEENGRGNFPPRFSGLQFPNYSSELNVNALELDDSALYLCASLRRDQIYNEQFFGPGTRLTVL.

V is TRBV4-1 and J is TRBJ2-2; a possible D gene is TRBD1 (6 bases). V gave up 2 bases and J gave up 4 bases, with 8 bases separating them. Per the germline V gene, CDR1 is MGHRA and CDR2 is YSYEKL. This CDR3 comprises 14 residues. DNA for the CDR3: TGCGCCAGCAGCCAAACAGGGTTCACCGGGGAGCTGTTTTTT. Translating gives CASSQTGFTGELFF.

The chain links TRBV5-6 to TRBJ1-2; D ambiguous. V gave up 6 bases and J gave up 0 bases, with 15 bases separating them. The CDR3 is made up of 15 amino acids. The germline CDR1 and CDR2 sequences are SGHDT and YYEEEE. The CDR3 region has the DNA TGTGCCAGCATCCTTCTAGACGGTGCTAACTATGGCTACACCTTC. It is translated as CASILLDGANYGYTF.

This sequence joins TRBV29-1 and TRBJ1-1, with D unclear. V lost 7 bases and J lost 1, with 10 bases in between. Germline CDR1 is SQVTM and CDR2 is ANQGSEA. The CDR3 length is 12 residues. This chain's CDR3 is CSARGGNTEAFF. The CDR3 DNA reads TGCAGCGCACGGGGTGGGAACACTGAAGCTTTCTTT.

The chain carries TRBV18 and TRBJ1-2; possibly TRBD1 for D (6 bases). Germline V lookup: CDR1 KGHSH, CDR2 LQKENI. This CDR3 is 16 amino acids long. The germline V and J ends were trimmed by 1 base and 3 bases, with 15 bases remaining between them. This chain's CDR3 is CASSPRGQTDYYGYTF. Written as DNA, the CDR3 is TGTGCCAGCTCACCACGGGGGCAAACAGACTACTATGGCTACACCTTC.

V and J are TRBV5-6 and TRBJ1-2; D is possibly TRBD1 (5 bases). Trimming removed 0 bases at V and 4 bases at J, with 7 bases between. Germline CDR1 SGHDT, CDR2 YYEEEE. There are 13 residues in the CDR3. The CDR3 loop is CASSLGRGYGYTF. CDR3 bases: TGTGCCAGCAGCTTGGGGAGGGGCTATGGCTACACCTTC.

V is TRBV6-5 and J is TRBJ2-2; D call uncertain. CDR3 length: 14 amino acids. V was trimmed by 1 base and J by 7 bases, leaving 10 bases between them. CDR1 MNHEY and CDR2 SVGAGI come from the germline V gene. The CDR3 nucleotides are TGTGCCAGCAGTTACTGGCCCCGAGGCGGGGAGCTGTTTTTT. The encoded protein is CASSYWPRGGELFF.

The chain carries TRBV29-1 and TRBJ2-1, with D maybe TRBD1 (6 bases). Germline V lookup: CDR1 SQVTM, CDR2 ANQGSEA. The CDR3 spans 13 residues. V shed 5 bases and J shed 1 base, with 9 bases lying between them. The CDR3 protein is CSVRTGSYNEQFF. The CDR3 bases are TGCAGCGTTCGAACAGGGTCCTACAATGAGCAGTTCTTC.

CDR3 loop: CASNGGGEIEQYF. As DNA, the CDR3 is TGTGCCAGCAACGGAGGCGGGGAGATCGAGCAGTACTTC. The rearrangement uses TRBV28 and TRBJ2-7, with D possibly matching TRBD2 (6 bases). Looked up from germline, CDR1 is MDHEN and CDR2 is SYDVKM. Trimming removed 7 bases from V and 6 bases from J, with 16 bases in between. This CDR3 spans 13 amino acids.

The chain links TRBV6-2 or TRBV6-3 to TRBJ2-5; 7 bases match TRBD2. CDR1 and CDR2 from the germline V gene are MNHEY and SVGEGT. Trimming cost V 2 bases and J 5 bases; bases outside gene matches: 8. CDR3 length: 15 amino acids. CDR3 bases: TGTGCCAGCAGTTACAACGGGGGGATTGGGGAGACCCAGTACTTC. Translated, it gives CASSYNGGIGETQYF.

This rearrangement joins TRBV12-3 or TRBV12-4 to TRBJ1-2, with D hard to call. Trimming took off 1 base at V and 4 bases at J, with 4 bases between the two ends. This CDR3 is built from 12 residues. The CDR3 loop reads CASSLVGYGYTF. CDR3 sequence (DNA): TGTGCCAGCAGTTTAGTCGGCTATGGCTACACCTTC.

CDR3 DNA sequence: TGTGCCCCTACAGGGCCCAAGTTCTATGGCTACACCTTC. Translated: CAPTGPKFYGYTF. The V gene is TRBV25-1, the J gene TRBJ1-2; maybe TRBD1 (6 bases). CDR3 length: 13 residues. Germline CDR1 reads MGHDK; CDR2 reads SYGVNS. Between the trimmed V and J ends, which lost 11 bases and 4 bases, there was a span of 17 bases.

The rearrangement uses TRBV27 and TRBJ1-1; no firm D call. The CDR3 has 15 residues. Trimming removed 3 bases from V and 2 bases from J, with 13 bases in between. The V gene's germline CDR1 is MNHEY and CDR2 SMNVEV (reference sequence). The CDR3 nucleotides are TGTGCCAGCAGTTTTTCGGTCCCGGGAAACACTGAAGCTTTCTTT. Its protein product is CASSFSVPGNTEAFF.

J is TRBJ2-7 and V is TRBV28, with no clear D. Germline V lookup: CDR1 MDHEN, CDR2 SYDVKM. The CDR3 is 11 amino acids. V lost 5 bases and J lost 1, with 3 bases in between. The CDR3 coding sequence is TGTGCCAGCAGTCGTTCCTACGAGCAGTACTTC. It is translated as CASSRSYEQYF.

This clone was recorded a few times. The chain links TRBV5-1 to TRBJ1-1; 8 bases fit TRBD1. The CDR3 consists of 13 residues. CDR1 and CDR2 from the germline V gene are SGHRS and YFSETQ. The trim removed 5 bases at V and 8 bases at J, leaving 8 bases unmatched. CDR3 sequence (DNA): TGCGCCAGCAGACGGGCGGGGGACAGGGAAGCTTTCTTT. Protein sequence: CASRRAGDREAFF. Combining the CDR3 with reference TRBV5-1 and TRBJ1-1 gives the whole variable domain KAGVTQTPRYLIKTRGQQVTLSCSPISGHRSVSWYQQTPGQGLQFLFEYFSETQRNKGNFPGRFSGRQFSNSRSEMNVSTLELGDSALYLCASRRAGDREAFFGQGTRLTVV.

The V gene is TRBV10-3, the J gene TRBJ1-3; no definite D call. Trimming removed 8 bases from V and 0 bases from J, with 11 bases in between. CDR3 size: 14 residues. Germline-derived CDR1 and CDR2 are ENHRY and SYGVKD. The CDR3 loop is CAIESESSGNTIYF. The CDR3 DNA follows: TGTGCCATCGAGTCGGAGAGCTCTGGAAACACCATATATTTT.

The V gene is TRBV7-9, the J gene TRBJ2-2; 7 positions agree with TRBD1. From germline, CDR1 is SEHNR and CDR2 FQNEAQ (reference sequence). Germline trimming cut 1 base from V and 5 bases from J; bases unmatched to any gene: 4. The CDR3 length is 15 residues. The DNA for the CDR3 is TGTGCCAGCAGCTTAGAGGGGACAGTGACCGGGGAGCTGTTTTTT. Translating it yields CASSLEGTVTGELFF.

V gene TRBV3-1 (or the pseudogene TRBV3-2) combines with J gene TRBJ2-7; TRBD2 matches at 7 bases. The CDR3 sequence is 17 residues long. Germline CDR1 reads LGHDT; CDR2 reads YNNKEL (reference sequence). Unmatched junction bases numbered 11, after V lost 1 base and J lost 2 bases. The CDR3 DNA is TGTGCCAGCAGCCAAGTGGGACTGCGCGGGGGACCCTACGAGCAGTACTTC. It is translated as CASSQVGLRGGPYEQYF.

The chain is built from TRBV5-1 and TRBJ1-1; D unclear. Trimming pared 5 bases from V and 0 bases from J, leaving 11 bases between. The CDR3 is 14 amino acids. Germline V gene data show CDR1 as SGHRS and CDR2 as YFSETQ. The CDR3 DNA follows: TGCGCCAGCAGACCTGCCGCTATGAACACTGAAGCTTTCTTT. Its protein is CASRPAAMNTEAFF. Full variable domain (remainder filled in from reference TRBV5-1 and TRBJ1-1): KAGVTQTPRYLIKTRGQQVTLSCSPISGHRSVSWYQQTPGQGLQFLFEYFSETQRNKGNFPGRFSGRQFSNSRSEMNVSTLELGDSALYLCASRPAAMNTEAFFGQGTRLTVV.

V is TRBV29-1 and J is TRBJ2-6, with D uncertain. Trimming stripped 7 bases from V and 0 bases from J, with 10 bases between. The CDR3 spans 14 residues. The germline gives CDR1 SQVTM, CDR2 ANQGSEA. The CDR3 here is CSADGLSGANVLTF. In nucleotides, the CDR3 is TGCAGCGCAGATGGCCTCTCTGGGGCCAACGTCCTGACTTTC. The whole variable domain, filled in from reference TRBV29-1 and TRBJ2-6, reads SAVISQKPSRDICQRGTSLTIQCQVDSQVTMMFWYRQQPGQSLTLIATANQGSEATYESGFVIDKFPISRPNLTFSTLTVSNMSPEDSSIYLCSADGLSGANVLTFGAGSRLTVL.

The J gene is TRBJ1-4, the V gene TRBV28, with a possible D match to TRBD1 (5 bases). From germline, CDR1 is MDHEN and CDR2 SYDVKM. The V and J ends lost 1 base and 2 bases respectively, with 14 bases between them. The CDR3 is 17 amino acids. CDR3 loop: CASSLYPLQGTNEKLFF. For the CDR3, the DNA is TGTGCCAGCAGTTTATATCCCCTCCAGGGTACTAATGAAAAACTGTTTTTT.

The chain has TRBV7-2 and TRBJ1-1; perhaps TRBD1 as D (5 bases). Germline V CDR1 and CDR2: SGHTA, FQGNSA. Deletions cut 3 bases from V and 3 bases from J, with 8 bases between. CDR3 length equals 13 residues. The CDR3 sequence: CASSFKGDTEAFF. The CDR3 region has the DNA TGTGCCAGCAGCTTCAAAGGGGACACTGAAGCTTTCTTT.